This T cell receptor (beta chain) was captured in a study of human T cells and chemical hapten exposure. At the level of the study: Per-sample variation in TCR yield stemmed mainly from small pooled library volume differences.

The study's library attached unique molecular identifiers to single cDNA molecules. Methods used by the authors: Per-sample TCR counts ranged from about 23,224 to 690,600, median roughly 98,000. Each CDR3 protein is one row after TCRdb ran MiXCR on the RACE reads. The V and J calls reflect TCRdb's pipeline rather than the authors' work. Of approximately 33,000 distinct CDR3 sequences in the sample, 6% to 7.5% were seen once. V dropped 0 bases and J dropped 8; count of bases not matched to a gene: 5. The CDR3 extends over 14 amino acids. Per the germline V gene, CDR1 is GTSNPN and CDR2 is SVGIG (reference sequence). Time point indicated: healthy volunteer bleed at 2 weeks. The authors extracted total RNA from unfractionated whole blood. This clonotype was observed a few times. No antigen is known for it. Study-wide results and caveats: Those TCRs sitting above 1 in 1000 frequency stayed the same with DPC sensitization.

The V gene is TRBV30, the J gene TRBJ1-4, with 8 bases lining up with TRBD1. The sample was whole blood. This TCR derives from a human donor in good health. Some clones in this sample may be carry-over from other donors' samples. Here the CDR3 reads CAWSVQGGFEKLFF. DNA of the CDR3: TGTGCCTGGAGTGTACAGGGGGGATTCGAAAAACTGTTTTTT.